Listed below are T cell receptor beta chains from one sample, sequenced in a study of blood T cells in healthy people across ages. TCRdb reanalysed the 5' RACE reads using MiXCR and keeps one entry per CDR3 protein. The table has about 970,000 distinct CDR3 sequences, just over 50% seen once; the top ten hold over 20%. The sequencing sample was made of blood. Receptor source: a woman aged 60-75 years in good health. Both conserved end residues are trimmed from each CDR3.

>TRBV5-4|TRBJ2-2
ASTPQVNTGELF
>TRBV4-2|TRBJ1-1
ASSQDRRGNTEAF
>TRBV20-1|TRBJ1-4
SARRTGEDEKLF
>TRBV20-1|TRBJ2-3
SAPESSTDTQY
>TRBV4-3|NA
ASSVFTSGINEQY
>TRBV6-1|TRBJ1-2
ASGRTGDVGRGFT
>TRBV6-5|TRBJ1-5
ASSYGTGVGQPQH
>TRBV20-1|TRBJ1-4
SARPFQTNEKLF
>TRBV5-1|TRBJ2-1
ASSLAGGVYEQF
>TRBV29-1|TRBJ2-3
SAQRERGNTQY
>TRBV15|TRBJ2-1
ATSRDRSTETQF
>TRBV5-1|TRBJ2-1
ASSPGTSGRTSYNEQF
>TRBV4-1|TRBJ1-6
ASSHLDRGQDSPLH
>TRBV20-1|TRBJ1-2
SASTGRGYT
>TRBV9|TRBJ2-3
ASSVDPGGSTDTQY
>TRBV30|TRBJ2-5
AWRVGLIQETQY
>TRBV11-1|TRBJ1-1
ASSLLGHMNTEAF
>TRBV20-1|TRBJ2-3
SAHPGPRTDTQY
>TRBV11-2|TRBJ2-7
ASRNGQEQY
>TRBV20-1|TRBJ1-4
SAPGTGGFEKLF
>TRBV10-3|TRBJ2-1
AIRRTGGGHNEQF
>TRBV20-1|TRBJ2-1
SARDPQGYNEQF
>TRBV9|TRBJ2-5
ASSVGGQGARETQY
>TRBV15|TRBJ2-7
ATSRAPKTSGISYEQY
>TRBV7-9|TRBJ1-5
ASSFQGMGSNQPQH
>TRBV20-1|TRBJ2-7
SARVTGREQY
>TRBV10-1|TRBJ1-2
ARGTIAGGYT
>TRBV30|TRBJ2-7
AWSVSSYEQY
>TRBV24-1|NA
ATSIGQGYEQY
>TRBV20-1|NA
SEGQIFHEQY
>TRBV9|TRBJ2-2
ASGGPNTGELF
>TRBV11-2|TRBJ1-5
ASSPRALRDGGSGDSNQPQH
>TRBV27|TRBJ2-7
ASSPKREKSYEQY
>TRBV28|TRBJ2-7
ASSVWDRVYEQY
>TRBV4-2|TRBJ2-7
ASSPLGLAGGATYEQY
>TRBV18|TRBJ1-4
ASSPGQGEKLF
>TRBV20-1|TRBJ2-3
SARDRRRRGITDTQY
>TRBV4-2|TRBJ2-2
ASSEVGADNTGELF
>TRBV6-6|TRBJ2-3
ASEADTDTQY
>TRBV18|TRBJ1-5
ASSPPGGAVNQPQH
>TRBV20-1|TRBJ2-7
SAKGSPYEQY
>TRBV15|TRBJ2-3
ATSRDGLGGVSDTQY
>TRBV11-2|NA
ASSPGWGLAAYEQY
>TRBV20-1|TRBJ2-1
SAGKGLAYNEQF
>TRBV29-1|TRBJ2-7
SVSGTPSYEQY
>TRBV4-1|TRBJ2-7
ASSHGLAGVNYEQY
>TRBV12-3/TRBV12-4|TRBJ2-7
ASSLQGLAYSYEQY